The sequence of this TCR beta chain was determined in a study of blood T cell repertoires in COVID-19. Looking at the study overall: The study drew acute and convalescent COVID-19 samples from the United States, Italy and Spain.

V gave up 3 bases and J gave up 4 bases, with 17 bases separating them. The germline CDR1 and CDR2 sequences are LNHDA and SQIVND (reference sequence). CDR3 length: 16 residues. Original methodology: From reference gene primer amplification, estimates of nucleated cell counts were derived. The protocol was immunoSEQ multiplex PCR, while the TCRdb copy is restricted to in-frame clones and leaves out a portion. That table supplies the V and J calls and clone size; D and trimming were determined from the DNA. The profile shows around 230,000 clones, around four fifths of them singletons. Cohort assignment relied on participant-reported clinical history. Recovery meant two consecutive negative NP/OP PCR tests, professional clearance, or resolved symptoms. The table lists this clone with a count of one.

Sequencing was done on a sample of PBMCs or T cells enriched from blood (not recorded which). This sequence joins TRBV19 and TRBJ2-3; no definite D call. This clonotype was sampled from a man aged 35 to 55 who had recovered from COVID-19. CDR3 in DNA: TGTGCCAGTAGTATGTGGCTCCGCTCCCCTTCAGATACGCAGTATTTT. Its translation is CASSMWLRSPSDTQYF.